These 11 T cell receptor beta chains share one sample of origin, sequenced in a study of blood T cell repertoires in COVID-19. Some clones are missing from TCRdb's copy, which holds only in-frame ones; the method was immunoSEQ multiplex PCR. The table includes approximately 150,000 clones, roughly nine tenths detected once. The sample taken for sequencing was peripheral blood. The receptors derive from a woman in her 70s with acute or convalescent COVID-19.

This rearrangement joins TRBV24-1 to TRBJ2-1, with TRBD2 identical over 11 bases. The CDR3 contains 17 residues. Germline CDR1 and CDR2: KGHDR and SFDVKD. The junction had 4 bases not matched to a gene; V was cut back by 4 bases and J by 0 bases. The CDR3 spells CATSEPGLADSYNEQFF. CDR3 nucleotides: TGTGCCACCAGTGAGCCGGGACTAGCGGACTCCTACAATGAGCAGTTCTTC.

This clone has a single count. The V and J genes are TRBV9 and TRBJ2-1; TRBD2 matches at 9 bases. The CDR3 spans 15 residues. Per the germline V gene, CDR1 is SGDLS and CDR2 is YYNGEE. The V gene end was trimmed by 4 bases and the J gene end by 7 bases; junction bases not matched to a gene: 9. CDR3 nucleotide sequence: TGTGCCAGCAGCCCAACGACTAGCGGCAATAATGAGCAGTTCTTC. Residues: CASSPTTSGNNEQFF. Looking up the rest from reference TRBV9 and TRBJ2-1 gives the full variable domain: DSGVTQTPKHLITATGQRVTLRCSPRSGDLSVYWYQQSLDQGLQFLIQYYNGEERAKGNILERFSAQQFPDLHSELNLSSLELGDSALYFCASSPTTSGNNEQFFGPGTRLTVL.

The J gene is TRBJ1-1, the V gene TRBV2, with D possibly being TRBD1 (5 bases). This CDR3 comprises 15 residues. The germline gives CDR1 SNHLY, CDR2 FYNNEI. Trimming took 3 bases from V and 1 from J, leaving 12 bases between them. CDR3 DNA: TGTGCCAGCAGTGATCCTAGGGGAGGGAACACTGAAGCTTTCTTT. Its protein is CASSDPRGGNTEAFF. Full variable domain (rest looked up from reference TRBV2 and TRBJ1-1): EPEVTQTPSHQVTQMGQEVILRCVPISNHLYFYWYRQILGQKVEFLVSFYNNEISEKSEIFDDQFSVERPDGSNFTLKIRSTKLEDSAMYFCASSDPRGGNTEAFFGQGTRLTVV.

The chain uses TRBV7-5 and TRBJ1-5. TRBV7-5 is marked as a pseudogene. The CDR3 consists of 17 residues. The CDR3 loop is CARSLEWRKYSNQPQHF. The CDR3 coding sequence is TGTGCCAGAAGCTTAGAGTGGAGGAAGTATAGCAATCAGCCCCAGCATTTT.

The chain couples TRBV19 to TRBJ2-4, with D possibly matching TRBD1 (6 bases). Germline values: CDR1 LNHDA, CDR2 SQIVND (reference sequence). With 5 bases removed from V and 0 bases from J, the gap between germline ends came to 14 bases. The CDR3 spans 16 residues. CDR3: CASSLDSPLAKNIQYF. The CDR3 nucleotides read TGTGCCAGTAGTCTGGACAGCCCACTAGCCAAAAACATTCAGTACTTC.

CDR3 in amino acids: CASADRVLNIQYF. The CDR3 nucleotides read TGTGCCAGTGCAGACAGGGTTTTAAACATTCAGTACTTC. J is TRBJ2-4 and V is TRBV19; TRBD1 matches 7 bases. V lost 8 bases to trimming and J lost 6 bases; unmatched junction nucleotides: 7. This CDR3 has 13 residues. Germline CDR1 LNHDA, CDR2 SQIVND (reference sequence).

The J gene is TRBJ2-3, the V gene TRBV24-1; possibly TRBD2 for D (6 bases). Trimming shortened V by 9 bases and J by 4 bases, and 28 bases separated the two germline ends. The CDR3 contains 18 residues. In germline, CDR1 is KGHDR, CDR2 SFDVKD. For the CDR3, the DNA is TGTGCCACCGCTTCGGGGACCGCCCTCGGGAGATACTCAGATACGCAGTATTTT. The encoded protein is CATASGTALGRYSDTQYF.

This clone was detected only once. The chain has TRBV12-3 or TRBV12-4 and TRBJ2-7, with a possible D match to TRBD2 (5 bases). Between the trimmed V and J ends, which lost 1 base and 7 bases, there was a span of 8 bases. This CDR3 comprises 12 residues. The CDR3 reads CASSLELGEQYF. The CDR3 DNA reads TGTGCCAGCAGTTTAGAACTAGGAGAGCAGTACTTC.

The rearrangement uses TRBV5-1 and TRBJ2-7, with TRBD2 matching over 12 bases. CDR3 length: 16 residues. V shed 4 bases, J shed 4 bases, and the junction held 9 bases outside the gene matches. Germline assignment: CDR1 SGHRS and CDR2 YFSETQ. The CDR3 DNA reads TGCGCCAGCAGCCTAGGGACTAGCGGGCTAAATTACGAGCAGTACTTC. Translating it yields CASSLGTSGLNYEQYF.

The chain carries TRBV7-3 and TRBJ2-2; 8 bases agree with TRBD1. CDR1 is SGHTA and CDR2 is FQGTGA in the germline V gene. Trimming took 4 bases from V and 6 from J; bases not matched to a gene: 4. The CDR3 runs 14 residues. CDR3 loop: CASSSDRVAGELFF. As DNA, the CDR3 is TGTGCCAGCAGCTCGGACAGGGTGGCCGGGGAGCTGTTTTTT.

The chain uses TRBV30 and TRBJ2-2; possible D gene TRBD1, 6 bases. This CDR3 is built from 12 residues. Germline-derived CDR1 and CDR2 are GTSNPN and SVGIG (reference sequence). The CDR3 region has the DNA TGTGCTACGGGACAGAACACCGGGGAGCTGTTTTTT. Its protein is CATGQNTGELFF.